These 19 T cell receptor beta chains were all obtained from the same sample, sequenced in a study of blood T cells in healthy people across ages. Alongside a J-beta primer mix, a sample-barcoded 5' primer served in a second PCR lasting about 7 to 12 cycles. TCRdb analysed the 5' RACE reads with MiXCR anew, one entry per CDR3 protein. The table includes 800,000 or so distinct CDR3 sequences, roughly 25% detected once. The data also belong to a second study, concerning T cells of mothers and their children.

The source material was blood. The receptors derive from a boy younger than 18 in good health.

The sample holds a few counts of this clonotype. The CDR3 bases are TGCAGTGCTAGAGATCTCGGGCAGGGGAGGGAGACCCAGTACTTC. It encodes CSARDLGQGRETQYF. The chain combines TRBV20-1 with TRBJ2-5, with D perhaps TRBD1 or TRBD2 (6 bases each). Germline V gene lookup returns CDR1 DFQATT and CDR2 SNEGSKA (reference sequence). Trimming shortened V by 0 bases and J by 5 bases, and 16 bases separated the two germline ends. This CDR3 spans 15 amino acids.

This clonotype has a handful of counts. The gene calls are TRBV6-2 or TRBV6-3 and TRBJ2-5; possible D gene TRBD1, 6 bases. Near its end, the DNA agrees better with TRBJ2-1, so the J call may be wrong. The CDR3 is 13 residues long. Germline CDR1 is MNHEY and CDR2 is SVGEGT. CDR3 bases: TGTGCCAGCAGTTACTCGGACAGCAATGAGCAGTTCTTC. Protein product: CASSYSDSNEQFF.

The chain links TRBV9 to TRBJ2-7, with 12 bases aligning to TRBD1. The CDR3 has 15 amino acids. Unmatched junction bases numbered 3, after V lost 3 bases and J lost 2 bases. Germline CDR1 SGDLS, CDR2 YYNGEE. The CDR3 spells CASSAGQGATYEQYF. DNA for the CDR3: TGTGCCAGCAGCGCGGGACAGGGGGCGACCTACGAGCAGTACTTC.

This clonotype was detected only a few times. At one end, the junction sequence differs from germline, possibly due to a read error. This chain uses TRBV24-1 with TRBJ2-2; D is unclear. Germline CDR1 is KGHDR and CDR2 is SFDVKD. The CDR3 has 13 residues. The CDR3 here is CASRDARTGELFF. In DNA, the CDR3 is TGTGCCTCCAGAGATGCCCGGACCGGGGAGCTGTTTTTT.

The chain combines TRBV18 with TRBJ2-1; D call uncertain. Per the germline V gene, CDR1 is KGHSH and CDR2 is LQKENI. CDR3 size: 16 residues. The germline V and J ends were trimmed by 5 bases and 2 bases, with 16 bases remaining between them. This CDR3 reads CASSIWAPLTYNEQFF. CDR3 coding DNA: TGTGCCAGCTCAATATGGGCCCCCTTGACCTACAATGAGCAGTTCTTC. The full variable domain, in which reference TRBV18 and TRBJ2-1 provide the parts outside the CDR3, is NAGVMQNPRHLVRRRGQEARLRCSPMKGHSHVYWYRQLPEEGLKFMVYLQKENIIDESGMPKERFSAEFPKEGPSILRIQQVVRGDSAAYFCASSIWAPLTYNEQFFGPGTRLTVL.

This clonotype was counted between two and nine times. This chain links TRBV7-8 with TRBJ2-1, with a weak D call TRBD2 (5 bases). The CDR3 is made up of 14 amino acids. V lost 3 bases, J lost 5 bases, and 11 bases lay in between. Germline V gene data show CDR1 as SGHVS and CDR2 as FQNEAQ. This CDR3 reads CASSFSPGNNEQFF. For the CDR3, the DNA is TGTGCCAGCAGCTTTTCGCCGGGGAACAATGAGCAGTTCTTC.

The chain uses TRBV6-6 and TRBJ2-7; 8 bases align to TRBD1. The CDR3 totals 14 residues. The ends lost 5 bases at V and 5 bases at J; junction bases unmatched: 8. In germline, CDR1 is MNHNY, CDR2 SVGAGI (reference sequence). CDR3 nucleotides: TGTGCCAGCAGTGGCCGGGACAGGTCCCACGAGCAGTACTTC. It specifies CASSGRDRSHEQYF.

This clonotype was seen more than once but under ten times. V gene TRBV5-1 combines with J gene TRBJ2-5; 11 bases fit TRBD2. The CDR3 contains 15 residues. Germline CDR1 is SGHRS and CDR2 is YFSETQ. Losses at the gene ends were 5 bases for V and 1 base for J; bases not matched to a gene: 4. CDR3 amino acids: CASRTTSGAQETQYF. CDR3 nucleotides: TGCGCCAGCAGAACGACTAGCGGGGCCCAAGAGACCCAGTACTTC.

This clonotype was seen more than once but under ten times. DNA for the CDR3: TGTGCCAGCAGTTTAGCGGAAGACGGGGAGACCCAGTACTTC. It translates to CASSLAEDGETQYF. The chain is built from TRBV5-4 and TRBJ2-5, with D possibly matching TRBD2 (6 bases). The CDR3 totals 14 residues. Between the trimmed V and J ends, which lost 5 bases and 5 bases, there was a span of 16 bases. The germline V gene has CDR1 SGHNT and CDR2 YYREEE (reference sequence).

This clonotype came up a few times. The rearrangement uses TRBV27 and TRBJ2-4; weak D call: TRBD1 (6 bases). The V end was cut by 8 bases, the J end by 5 bases, with 13 bases between. Germline values: CDR1 MNHEY, CDR2 SMNVEV (reference sequence). The length of the CDR3 is 13 residues. CDR3 coding DNA: TGTGCCAGCGGGCCTCAGGGGCAAAACATTCAGTACTTC. This encodes CASGPQGQNIQYF.

This clonotype was counted a few times. V and J are TRBV11-2 and TRBJ1-1; D is unresolved. V was trimmed by 1 base and J by 2 bases, leaving 8 bases between them. The CDR3 sequence is 14 residues long. CDR1 and CDR2 from the germline V gene are SGHAT and FQNNGV. CDR3 residues: CASSLAAANTEAFF. The CDR3 DNA sequence: TGTGCCAGCAGCTTAGCCGCAGCTAACACTGAAGCTTTCTTT.

The CDR3 region is CASSQVHAGWAYNEQFF. CDR3 nucleotide sequence: TGCGCCAGCAGCCAAGTTCACGCAGGGTGGGCCTACAATGAGCAGTTCTTC. This chain links TRBV4-3 with TRBJ2-1; perhaps TRBD1 as D (5 bases). The CDR3 extends over 17 amino acids. V lost 1 base and J 2 bases, leaving 15 bases between the germline ends. Looked up from germline, CDR1 is LGHNA and CDR2 is YSLEER.

V is TRBV5-5 and J is TRBJ1-4; the match to TRBD1 covers 7 bases. Germline V gene data show CDR1 as SGHKS and CDR2 as YYEKEE (reference sequence). This CDR3 spans 15 amino acids. Unmatched junction bases numbered 8, after V lost 5 bases and J lost 4 bases. The CDR3 region has the DNA TGTGCCAGCAGTCTAGGGGGACAGTTTAATGAAAAACTGTTTTTT. Residues: CASSLGGQFNEKLFF.

This chain uses TRBV4-2 with TRBJ2-2, with 13 nucleotides matching TRBD2. This CDR3 is 16 amino acids long. With V trimmed by 3 bases and J by 7 bases, 5 bases remained unmatched. Germline V CDR1 and CDR2: LGHNA, YNFKEQ. In nucleotides, the CDR3 is TGTGCCAGCAGCCAGGAACTAGCGGGAGGGAGCGGGGAGCTGTTTTTT. It translates to CASSQELAGGSGELFF.

This clonotype was counted only a few times. The chain employs TRBV28 and TRBJ2-7, with a possible D match to TRBD2 (6 bases). Trimming took off 3 bases at V and 2 bases at J, with 14 bases between the two ends. The CDR3 runs to 15 residues. Germline CDR1 and CDR2: MDHEN and SYDVKM. The CDR3: CASSFPSGPTYEQYF. For the CDR3, the DNA is TGTGCCAGCAGTTTTCCCAGCGGGCCCACCTACGAGCAGTACTTC. Full variable domain (missing parts from reference TRBV28 and TRBJ2-7): DVKVTQSSRYLVKRTGEKVFLECVQDMDHENMFWYRQDPGLGLRLIYFSYDVKMKEKGDIPEGYSVSREKKERFSLILESASTNQTSMYLCASSFPSGPTYEQYFGPGTRLTVT.

In its sample, this clonotype was seen once. This chain uses TRBV4-3 with TRBJ1-6; D not certain. Germline V gene lookup returns CDR1 LGHNA and CDR2 YSLEER. The CDR3 has 15 residues. Deletions cut 0 bases from V and 5 bases from J, with 8 bases between. The CDR3 DNA sequence: TGCGCCAGCAGCCAAGATGTCAAGAATAATTCACCCCTCCACTTT. This encodes CASSQDVKNNSPLHF.

The rearrangement links TRBV7-2 to TRBJ2-4; D gene ambiguous. With 7 bases removed from V and 8 bases from J, the gap between germline ends came to 9 bases. CDR1 is SGHTA, CDR2 FQGNSA, per germline. The CDR3 length is 11 residues. The CDR3 region is CASTNTDIQYF. For the CDR3, the DNA is TGTGCCAGCACAAACACCGACATTCAGTACTTC.

The rearrangement joins TRBV3-1 to TRBJ2-2; the D is unclear. This CDR3 contains 12 residues. V lost 4 bases and J 7 bases, leaving 7 bases between the germline ends. Germline CDR1 is LGHDT and CDR2 is YNNKEL (reference sequence). Written as DNA, the CDR3 is TGTGCCAGCAGCCTAGCATACGGGGAGCTGTTTTTT. Translated: CASSLAYGELFF.

The chain links TRBV20-1 to TRBJ2-5, with 11 positions matching TRBD1. V shed 3 bases and J 4 bases; nucleotides not matched to a gene: 4. This CDR3 spans 14 amino acids. The germline gives CDR1 DFQATT, CDR2 SNEGSKA (reference sequence). Written as DNA, the CDR3 is TGCAGTGCTAGGAGGGACAGGGGGGCAGAGACCCAGTACTTC. Translating gives CSARRDRGAETQYF.